This T cell receptor beta chain was captured in a study of metastatic and nonmetastatic thyroid tumors. Study at large: Repertoire data that came from the blood and tumor or nodule tissue of malignant and benign thyroid patients were compared. Whole-study findings and limits: Reported TCR beta diversity, measured in blood and tumor, was significantly higher for malignant thyroid tumors than for benign nodules.

Germline V gene lookup returns CDR1 SGHDT and CDR2 YYEEEE. The CDR3 covers 16 residues. V gave up 0 bases and J gave up 1 base; unmatched junction bases: 4. This clone was counted many times. The target antigen is unknown. Per the original methods: A papillary thyroid cancer distant-metastasis classifier was built from CDR3 differences across clinicopathological groups. TCRdb re-called the PCR reads via MiXCR. The V and J calls here are based on TCRdb, not the publication. This sample yields around 2,200 clones, of which over 9.5% are seen a single time; 11% to 15% belongs to the top ten. Not a single patient had been given any form of treatment at any point before undergoing thyroid surgery.

Sequenced sample: tumor tissue. The V call is TRBV5-6, the J call TRBJ2-5, with TRBD2 matching over 9 bases. This clonotype was obtained from a female donor with papillary thyroid cancer or a benign thyroid nodule (not recorded which). Some clones in this sample may be carry-over from other donors' samples. The CDR3 bases are TGTGCCAGCAGCTTGGGACTAGCGGCCCTCCAAGAGACCCAGTACTTC. This encodes CASSLGLAALQETQYF.